This T cell receptor (beta chain) was identified during a study of response to subunit inactivated influenza vaccine. Study-level findings and limits: Each seasonal influenza vaccination, the authors suggested, recruits few new T cells.

In TCRdb, the RT-PCR reads were re-called with MiXCR into one record per CDR3 protein. This sample carries 550,000 to 600,000 distinct CDR3 sequences, 12% of them seen once, and the ten largest clones take about 9.4%. This clonotype was seen more than once but under ten times. As yet, its antigen is unknown. The clonotype was recovered from a man between 45 and 60 years old who received an inactivated influenza vaccine. The sequencing here drew on PBMCs from blood, taken on the day of vaccination.

The CDR3 here is CASSQGLAGVTTQYF. The CDR3 DNA sequence: TGTGCCAGCAGCCAAGGACTAGCCGGGGTAACGACCCAGTACTTC. The chain employs TRBV4-2 and TRBJ2-5, with TRBD2 identical over 7 bases. From germline, CDR1 is LGHNA and CDR2 YNFKEQ. The CDR3 consists of 15 residues. V trimming: 1 base; J trimming: 7 bases; junction bases outside the gene matches: 9.